One sample yielded the 15 T cell receptor beta chains listed below, sequenced in a study of shared clonotypes between healthy human individuals. TCRdb's copy holds only in-frame clones and misses some; the assay was immunoSEQ multiplex PCR. Of some 680,000 clones listed, around 73% are singletons. Sequencing input: memory CD4+ T cells sorted from blood. Subset given: CD45RA-negative fraction. The receptors here all came from a woman aged 25 to 39 in good health.

Worth noting for this clone: Within the sample, other DNA sequences also encode this same CDR3. V and J are TRBV7-9 and TRBJ2-4; the D gene is possibly TRBD1 (5 bases). CDR3 length: 15 amino acids. Germline V gives CDR1 SEHNR, CDR2 FQNEAQ (reference sequence). The V end lost 2 bases, the J end lost 0 bases, and 8 bases lay between the germline ends. The CDR3 DNA sequence: TGTGCCAGCAGCTTACAGGGCTTAGCCAAAAACATTCAGTACTTC. Translating it yields CASSLQGLAKNIQYF.

V gene TRBV19 combines with J gene TRBJ2-1, with 9 bases matching TRBD2. The CDR3 totals 16 residues. CDR1 is LNHDA and CDR2 is SQIVND in the germline V gene (reference sequence). Trimming at V came to 3 bases and at J to 7 bases, leaving 10 bases not matched to a gene. The CDR3 protein is CASSIAGGARRNEQFF. The CDR3 DNA is TGTGCCAGTAGTATTGCGGGGGGGGCGCGTCGGAATGAGCAGTTCTTC.

V gene TRBV7-3 combines with J gene TRBJ2-1; 10 bases are shared with TRBD2. The CDR3 is made up of 15 amino acids. Germline values: CDR1 SGHTA, CDR2 FQGTGA. Trimming at V came to 6 bases and at J to 4 bases, leaving 6 bases not matched to a gene. The CDR3 is CASSKRLAGYNEQFF. The DNA for the CDR3 is TGTGCCAGCAGTAAACGACTAGCGGGTTACAATGAGCAGTTCTTC.

This CDR3 reads CARGTGSTDTQYF. Written as DNA, the CDR3 is TGTGCCAGAGGGACAGGTAGCACAGATACGCAGTATTTT. V is TRBV2 and J is TRBJ2-3, with 8 bases aligning to TRBD1. Germline lookup yields CDR1 SNHLY and CDR2 FYNNEI. The CDR3 has 13 amino acids. The trim removed 9 bases at V and 0 bases at J, leaving 2 bases unmatched.

About this clone: Other DNA sequences in this sample translate to the same CDR3. The rearrangement uses TRBV18 and TRBJ2-6; D not resolved. The CDR3 is 15 amino acids. The germline V gene has CDR1 KGHSH and CDR2 LQKENI. Deletions cut 1 base from V and 0 bases from J, with 4 bases between. CDR3 nucleotides: TGTGCCAGCTCACCACGAATCTCTGGGGCCAACGTCCTGACTTTC. Translated, it gives CASSPRISGANVLTF.

V is TRBV28 and J is TRBJ2-2, with 7 bases that match TRBD1. Germline values: CDR1 MDHEN, CDR2 SYDVKM. The CDR3 contains 14 residues. V shed 11 bases, J shed 3 bases, and the junction held 9 bases outside the gene matches. The CDR3 sequence is CAVPGQSYTGELFF. The CDR3 DNA follows: TGTGCCGTCCCGGGACAGTCCTACACCGGGGAGCTGTTTTTT.

This clone was observed a single time. It may be a read error: a sequence one base away is much more abundant. The chain carries TRBV7-6 and TRBJ2-6, with D hard to call. V was cut by 2 bases and J by 0 bases, with 5 bases left in between. CDR1 is SGHVS, CDR2 FNYEAQ, per germline. This CDR3 spans 15 amino acids. The CDR3 DNA follows: TGTGCCAGCAGCTTAATGGCCTCTGGGGCCAACGTCCTGACTTTC. Its translation is CASSLMASGANVLTF.

V gene TRBV5-8 combines with J gene TRBJ2-1; TRBD1 might be the D (5 bases). Germline CDR1 SGHTS, CDR2 YDEGEE. The CDR3 is 15 residues long. V was trimmed by 0 bases and J by 4 bases, leaving 11 bases between them. The CDR3 region has the DNA TGTGCCAGCAGCTTGGGGCAGGGAAGGTACAATGAGCAGTTCTTC. This codes for CASSLGQGRYNEQFF.

The V and J genes are TRBV18 and TRBJ2-7, with 9 bases aligning to TRBD2. Germline-derived CDR1 and CDR2 are KGHSH and LQKENI. The CDR3 consists of 13 residues. Germline trimming cut 3 bases from V and 6 bases from J; bases unmatched to any gene: 3. CDR3 sequence reads: CASSPREGSEQYF. CDR3 bases: TGTGCCAGCTCACCGCGGGAGGGCAGCGAGCAGTACTTC.

This clone occurred once. The rearrangement links TRBV7-9 to TRBJ2-5, with 11 bases aligning to TRBD2. The germline V gene has CDR1 SEHNR and CDR2 FQNEAQ (reference sequence). The CDR3 runs to 16 residues. V gave up 3 bases and J gave up 2 bases; unmatched junction bases: 5. The CDR3 bases are TGTGCCAGCAGCTTCCCCGGGACTAGCGGACAAGAGACCCAGTACTTC. This translates into CASSFPGTSGQETQYF.

The chain links TRBV7-9 to TRBJ2-7, with D tentatively TRBD1 (6 bases). With 4 bases removed from V and 4 bases from J, the gap between germline ends came to 14 bases. The CDR3 sequence is 14 residues long. CDR1 and CDR2 (germline): SEHNR, FQNEAQ (reference sequence). Here the CDR3 DNA reads TGTGCCAGCAGCTCAGACAGGCCCCCGTACGAGCAGTACTTC. Translated: CASSSDRPPYEQYF. Full variable domain (missing parts from reference TRBV7-9 and TRBJ2-7): DTGVSQNPRHKITKRGQNVTFRCDPISEHNRLYWYRQTLGQGPEFLTYFQNEAQLEKSRLLSDRFSAERPKGSFSTLEIQRTEQGDSAMYLCASSSDRPPYEQYFGPGTRLTVT.

This rearrangement joins TRBV30 to TRBJ2-5, with D uncertain. The V gene's germline CDR1 is GTSNPN and CDR2 SVGIG (reference sequence). This CDR3 spans 13 amino acids. V dropped 0 bases and J dropped 1 base, with 6 bases sitting between them. CDR3 region: CAWSVAVQETQYF. The CDR3 nucleotides read TGTGCCTGGAGTGTAGCCGTCCAAGAGACCCAGTACTTC.

This clone was found once. The gene calls are TRBV21-1 and TRBJ2-7; TRBD1 was called by the table and not checked on the DNA. TRBV21-1 is designated a pseudogene. The CDR3 has 15 amino acids. The CDR3 bases are TGTGCCAGCAGCAAAGGGACAGGCGGAGGGTACGAGCAGTACTTC. It codes for CASSKGTGGGYEQYF.

This sequence joins TRBV14 and TRBJ2-6; tentative D call: TRBD2 (5 bases). The germline V and J ends were trimmed by 4 bases and 0 bases, with 7 bases remaining between them. This CDR3 contains 15 residues. Per germline, CDR1 SGHDN and CDR2 FVKESK. CDR3 sequence (DNA): TGTGCCAGCAGCCCGGGGATCTCTGGGGCCAACGTCCTGACTTTC. Protein product: CASSPGISGANVLTF. Supplemented by reference TRBV14 and TRBJ2-6, the full variable domain reads EAGVTQFPSHSVIEKGQTVTLRCDPISGHDNLYWYRRVMGKEIKFLLHFVKESKQDESGMPNNRFLAERTGGTYSTLKVQPAELEDSGVYFCASSPGISGANVLTFGAGSRLTVL.

The V call is TRBV7-2, the J call TRBJ1-5; no clear D. CDR1 and CDR2 (germline): SGHTA, FQGNSA. V lost 4 bases and J lost 3, with 13 bases in between. The CDR3 is made up of 15 amino acids. The CDR3: CASSSSALINQPQHF. CDR3 DNA: TGTGCCAGCAGCTCTAGCGCTCTCATCAATCAGCCCCAGCATTTT.